The text below deals with one T cell receptor beta chain. Its antigen is unknown. The data were taken from a study of T cell responses to AZD1222 COVID-19 vaccine. Findings and limits, study-wide: Spike-specific TCR depth and breadth grew after two AZD1222 doses. White British ancestry dominated among donors, who included more females, and clonal diversity was possibly underestimated. Sampled repertoires all dated from after the peak T cell response.

Profiled with immunoSEQ multiplex PCR; TCRdb holds only in-frame clones, not every one. The repertoire holds around 100,000 clones, with 92% as singletons. This receptor was obtained from an adult in good health. Sequencing used peripheral blood, obtained on day 0 of AZD1222 vaccination.

CDR3 residues: CASSLISAGKQFF. The CDR3 coding sequence is TGTGCCAGCAGCTTAATAAGTGCGGGAAAGCAGTTCTTC. This rearrangement joins TRBV7-3 to TRBJ2-1; D possibly corresponds to TRBD2 (6 bases). This CDR3 has 13 residues. The V gene's germline CDR1 is SGHTA and CDR2 FQGTGA. V lost 1 base to trimming and J lost 11 bases, with 12 bases between them.